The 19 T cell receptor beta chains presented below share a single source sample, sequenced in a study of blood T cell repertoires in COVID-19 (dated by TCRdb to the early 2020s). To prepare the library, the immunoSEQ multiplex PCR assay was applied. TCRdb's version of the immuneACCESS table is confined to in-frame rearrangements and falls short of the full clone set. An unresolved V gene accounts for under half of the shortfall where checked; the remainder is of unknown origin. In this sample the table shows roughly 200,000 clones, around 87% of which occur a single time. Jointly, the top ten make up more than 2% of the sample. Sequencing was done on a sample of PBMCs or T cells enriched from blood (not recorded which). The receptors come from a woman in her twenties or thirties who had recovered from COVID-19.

The CDR3, as DNA: TGTGCCAGCAGCTTGGCGGGACAGGGTCGAGAAAAACTGTTTTTT. Translating it yields CASSLAGQGREKLFF. J is TRBJ1-4 and V is TRBV5-8, with 9 bases fitting TRBD1. Germline values: CDR1 SGHTS, CDR2 YDEGEE. This CDR3 comprises 15 residues. The V segment lost 0 bases and the J segment 8 bases; nucleotides outside the gene matches: 5.

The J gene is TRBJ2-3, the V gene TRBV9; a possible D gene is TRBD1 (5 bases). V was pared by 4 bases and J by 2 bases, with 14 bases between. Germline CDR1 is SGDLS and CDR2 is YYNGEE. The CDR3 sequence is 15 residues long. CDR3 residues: CASSRTHTSTDTQYF. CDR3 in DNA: TGTGCCAGCAGCCGGACACACACCTCCACAGATACGCAGTATTTT.

CDR3 DNA sequence: TGTGCCAGCAGTCTTACTCAGGGAGGTGGAAACACCATATATTTT. As protein: CASSLTQGGGNTIYF. The chain combines TRBV28 with TRBJ1-3; possible D gene TRBD1, 5 bases. CDR1 is MDHEN and CDR2 is SYDVKM in the germline V gene. V lost 5 bases and J lost 3, with 14 bases in between. The CDR3 totals 15 residues.

The CDR3 reads CASSLRQVGNQPQHF. Written as DNA, the CDR3 is TGTGCCAGCAGCTTGCGACAGGTCGGCAATCAGCCCCAGCATTTT. This sequence joins TRBV7-2 and TRBJ1-5, with D possibly matching TRBD1 (6 bases). Trimming removed 3 bases at V and 2 bases at J, with 11 bases between. The CDR3 sequence is 15 residues long. The germline gives CDR1 SGHTA, CDR2 FQGNSA.

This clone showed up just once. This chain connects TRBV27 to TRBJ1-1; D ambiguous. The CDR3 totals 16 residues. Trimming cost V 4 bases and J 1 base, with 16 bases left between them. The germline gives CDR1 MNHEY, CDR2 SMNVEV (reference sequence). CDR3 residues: CASSSFPSEGNTEAFF. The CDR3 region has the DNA TGTGCCAGCAGTTCTTTTCCCTCAGAGGGGAACACTGAAGCTTTCTTT.

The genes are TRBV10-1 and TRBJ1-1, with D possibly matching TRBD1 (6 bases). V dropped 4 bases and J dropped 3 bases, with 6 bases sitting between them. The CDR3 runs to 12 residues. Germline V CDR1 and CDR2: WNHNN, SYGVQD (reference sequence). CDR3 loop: CASSGTDTEAFF. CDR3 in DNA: TGCGCCAGCAGTGGGACAGACACTGAAGCTTTCTTT.

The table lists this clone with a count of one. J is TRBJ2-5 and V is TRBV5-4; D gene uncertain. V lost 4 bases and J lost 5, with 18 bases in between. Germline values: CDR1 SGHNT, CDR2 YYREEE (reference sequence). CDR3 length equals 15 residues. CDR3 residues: CASSQQLGLRETQYF. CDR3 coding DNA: TGTGCCAGCAGCCAGCAACTGGGCTTAAGGGAGACCCAGTACTTC.

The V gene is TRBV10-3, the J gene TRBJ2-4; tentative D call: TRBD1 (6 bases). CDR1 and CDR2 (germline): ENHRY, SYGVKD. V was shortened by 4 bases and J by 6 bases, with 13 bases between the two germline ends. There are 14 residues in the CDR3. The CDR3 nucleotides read TGTGCCATCAGTGTCCGAGAACAGGGAAACATTCAGTACTTC. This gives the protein CAISVREQGNIQYF.

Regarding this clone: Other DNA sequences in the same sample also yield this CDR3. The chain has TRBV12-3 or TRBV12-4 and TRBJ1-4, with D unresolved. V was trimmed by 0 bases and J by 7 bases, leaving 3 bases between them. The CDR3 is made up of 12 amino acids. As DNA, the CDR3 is TGTGCCAGCAGTTTAGCGCGTGAAAAACTGTTTTTT. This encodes CASSLAREKLFF.

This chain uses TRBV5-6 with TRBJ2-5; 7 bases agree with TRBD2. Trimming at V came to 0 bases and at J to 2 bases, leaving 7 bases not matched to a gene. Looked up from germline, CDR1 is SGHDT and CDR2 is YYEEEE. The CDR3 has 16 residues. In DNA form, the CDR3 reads TGTGCCAGCAGCTTGGGGTTAGGGGAGGGGCAAGAGACCCAGTACTTC. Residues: CASSLGLGEGQETQYF. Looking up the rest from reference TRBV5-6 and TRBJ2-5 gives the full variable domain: DAGVTQSPTHLIKTRGQQVTLRCSPKSGHDTVSWYQQALGQGPQFIFQYYEEEERQRGNFPDRFSGHQFPNYSSELNVNALLLGDSALYLCASSLGLGEGQETQYFGPGTRLLVL.

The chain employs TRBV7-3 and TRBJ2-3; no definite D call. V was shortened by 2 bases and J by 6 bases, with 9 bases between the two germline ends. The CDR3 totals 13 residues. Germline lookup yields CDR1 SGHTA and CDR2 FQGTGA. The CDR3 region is CASSLGHPDTQYF. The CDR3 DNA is TGTGCCAGCAGCTTAGGGCATCCGGATACGCAGTATTTT.

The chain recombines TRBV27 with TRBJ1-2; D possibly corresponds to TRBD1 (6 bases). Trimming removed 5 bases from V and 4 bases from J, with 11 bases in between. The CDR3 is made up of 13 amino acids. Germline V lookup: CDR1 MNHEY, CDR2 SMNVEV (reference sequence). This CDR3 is CASSLSGAYGYTF. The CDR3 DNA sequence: TGTGCCAGCAGTCTTTCAGGGGCCTATGGCTACACCTTC.

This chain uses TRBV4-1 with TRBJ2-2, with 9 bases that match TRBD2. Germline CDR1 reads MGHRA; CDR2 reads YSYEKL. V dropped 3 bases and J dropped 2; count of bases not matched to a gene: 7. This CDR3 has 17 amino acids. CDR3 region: CASSHRSGTSNTGELFF. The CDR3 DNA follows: TGCGCCAGCAGCCATCGTTCCGGGACTAGCAACACCGGGGAGCTGTTTTTT.

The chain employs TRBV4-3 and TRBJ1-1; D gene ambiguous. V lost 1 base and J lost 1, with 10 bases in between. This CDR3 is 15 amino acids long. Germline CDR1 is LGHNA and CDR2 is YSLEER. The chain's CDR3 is CASSQVGQKNTEAFF. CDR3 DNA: TGCGCCAGCAGCCAAGTTGGGCAGAAGAACACTGAAGCTTTCTTT.

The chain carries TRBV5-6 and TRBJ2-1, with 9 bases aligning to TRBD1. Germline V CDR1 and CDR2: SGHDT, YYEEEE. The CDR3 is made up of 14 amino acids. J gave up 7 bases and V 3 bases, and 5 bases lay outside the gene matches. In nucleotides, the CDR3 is TGTGCCAGCAGCTCCGGGACAGGGTGGAATGAGCAGTTCTTC. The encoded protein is CASSSGTGWNEQFF.

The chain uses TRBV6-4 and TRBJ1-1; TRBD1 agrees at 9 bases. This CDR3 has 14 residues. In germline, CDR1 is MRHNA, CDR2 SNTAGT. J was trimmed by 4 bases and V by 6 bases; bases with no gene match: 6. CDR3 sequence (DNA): TGTGCCAGCAGCGAGGGACAGGGTTCCACTGAAGCTTTCTTT. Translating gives CASSEGQGSTEAFF.

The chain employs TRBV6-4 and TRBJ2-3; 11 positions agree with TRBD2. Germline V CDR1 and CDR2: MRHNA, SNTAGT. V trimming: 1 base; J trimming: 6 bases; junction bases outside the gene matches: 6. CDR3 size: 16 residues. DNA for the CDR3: TGTGCCAGCAGTGACTGGTCTAGCGGGAGGATGGATACGCAGTATTTT. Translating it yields CASSDWSSGRMDTQYF.

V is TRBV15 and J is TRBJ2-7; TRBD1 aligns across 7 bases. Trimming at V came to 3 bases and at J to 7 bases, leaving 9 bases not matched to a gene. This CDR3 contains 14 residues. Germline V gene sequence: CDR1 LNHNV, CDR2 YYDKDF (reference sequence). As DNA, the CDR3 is TGTGCCACCAGCAGGAGGACAGGCGAGAGGGAGCAGTACTTC. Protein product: CATSRRTGEREQYF.

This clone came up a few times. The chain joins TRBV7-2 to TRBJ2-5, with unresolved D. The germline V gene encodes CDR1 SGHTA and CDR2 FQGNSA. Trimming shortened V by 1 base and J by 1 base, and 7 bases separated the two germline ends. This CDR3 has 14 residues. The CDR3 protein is CASSLEQSQETQYF. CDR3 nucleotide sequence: TGTGCCAGCAGCTTAGAACAGAGCCAAGAGACCCAGTACTTC.